This T cell receptor beta chain is from a study of blood T cell repertoires in COVID-19. Background on the study: T cells, B-cell-depleted T cells, or PBMCs supplied cDNA or gDNA.

The CDR3 is 15 residues long. The V gene end was trimmed by 4 bases and the J gene end by 8 bases; junction bases not matched to a gene: 9. Germline V gene sequence: CDR1 KGHDR, CDR2 SFDVKD. As processed by the authors: Estimated nucleated cell counts came from reference gene primer amplification. This table comes from immunoSEQ multiplex PCR, and its TCRdb copy is limited to in-frame clones, with some not included. V and J calls and clone size are given by that table; D and trimming were obtained from the DNA. The sample has 350,000 or so clones; about 90% are singletons. The TCR comes from a woman under 40 who had recovered from COVID-19. The chain combines TRBV24-1 with TRBJ1-2; TRBD1 aligns across 10 bases. Sample: PBMCs or T cells enriched from blood (not recorded which). The CDR3 DNA follows: TGTGCCACCAGTGAGACCGGGACAGGGGCGCGAGGCTACACCTTC. It is translated as CATSETGTGARGYTF.